This T cell receptor (beta chain) came from a study of blood T cell repertoires in COVID-19. This clone was detected only a few times. V was shortened by 0 bases and J by 7 bases, with 12 bases between the two germline ends. CDR1 is MNHNY and CDR2 is SVGAGI in the germline V gene (reference sequence). The CDR3 covers 14 residues. Method: immunoSEQ multiplex PCR; TCRdb's copy keeps in-frame clones and lacks some. The data contain about 220,000 clones, about 84% of them singletons. The sample taken for sequencing was peripheral blood. This chain uses TRBV6-6 with TRBJ1-1; D is ambiguous. This clonotype originated in a human donor in a cohort sampled during active COVID-19. CDR3 DNA: TGTGCCAGCAGTTACTCGGCCGGGATGGGTGAAGCTTTCTTT. The encoded protein is CASSYSAGMGEAFF.